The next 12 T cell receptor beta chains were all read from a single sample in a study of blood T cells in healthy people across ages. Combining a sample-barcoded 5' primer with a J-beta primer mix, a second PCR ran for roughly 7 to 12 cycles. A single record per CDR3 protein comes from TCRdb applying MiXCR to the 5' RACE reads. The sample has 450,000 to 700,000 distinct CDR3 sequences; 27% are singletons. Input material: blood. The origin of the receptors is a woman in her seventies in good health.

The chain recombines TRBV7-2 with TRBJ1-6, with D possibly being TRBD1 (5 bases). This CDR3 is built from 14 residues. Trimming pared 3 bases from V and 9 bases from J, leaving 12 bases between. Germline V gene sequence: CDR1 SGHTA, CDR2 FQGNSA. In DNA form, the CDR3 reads TGTGCCAGCAGCTTTGGGGGGGGTGGTTCACCCCTCCACTTT. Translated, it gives CASSFGGGGSPLHF.

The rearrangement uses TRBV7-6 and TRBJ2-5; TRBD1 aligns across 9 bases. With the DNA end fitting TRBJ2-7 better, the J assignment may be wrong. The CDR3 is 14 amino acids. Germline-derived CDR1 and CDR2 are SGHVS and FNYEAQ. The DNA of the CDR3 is TGTGCCAGCAGCCGCGGACAGGGGTCGCGCGAGCAGTACTTC. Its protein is CASSRGQGSREQYF.

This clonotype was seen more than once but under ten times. As DNA, the CDR3 is TGTGCCAGCAGTGACGCCGGGGGTTGGACTGAAGCTTTCTTT. As protein: CASSDAGGWTEAFF. The rearrangement uses TRBV25-1 and TRBJ1-1; the D gene is possibly TRBD1 (5 bases). Trimming took 3 bases from V and 5 from J, leaving 13 bases between them. Germline V gene data show CDR1 as MGHDK and CDR2 as SYGVNS. The length of the CDR3 is 14 residues. Supplemented by reference TRBV25-1 and TRBJ1-1, the full variable domain reads EADIYQTPRYLVIGTGKKITLECSQTMGHDKMYWYQQDPGMELHLIHYSYGVNSTEKGDLSSESTVSRIRTEHFPLTLESARPSHTSQYLCASSDAGGWTEAFFGQGTRLTVV.

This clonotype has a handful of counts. CDR3 DNA: TGCGCCAGCAGCCCCAAAAACGCGGGGGGGGGCTACAATGAGCAGTTCTTC. This sequence encodes CASSPKNAGGGYNEQFF. The chain is built from TRBV5-1 and TRBJ2-1, with TRBD2 matching 9 bases. V gave up 4 bases and J gave up 3 bases; unmatched junction bases: 11. The CDR3 spans 17 residues. Germline CDR1 reads SGHRS; CDR2 reads YFSETQ.

In DNA, the CDR3 is TGTGCCAGTAGTATTCAGGGGGCAGATGGAATACCCTACGAGCAGTACTTC. Translating gives CASSIQGADGIPYEQYF. V is TRBV19 and J is TRBJ2-7, with 8 positions matching TRBD1. This CDR3 spans 17 amino acids. Germline trimming cut 3 bases from V and 2 bases from J; bases unmatched to any gene: 12. CDR1 is LNHDA and CDR2 is SQIVND in the germline V gene (reference sequence).

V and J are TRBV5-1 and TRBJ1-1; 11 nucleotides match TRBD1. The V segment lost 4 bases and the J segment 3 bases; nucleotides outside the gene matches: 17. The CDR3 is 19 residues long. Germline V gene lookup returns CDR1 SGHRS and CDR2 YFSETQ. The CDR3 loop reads CASSTATIRDRGKDTEAFF. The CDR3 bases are TGCGCCAGCAGCACAGCTACGATCCGGGACAGGGGGAAGGACACTGAAGCTTTCTTT.

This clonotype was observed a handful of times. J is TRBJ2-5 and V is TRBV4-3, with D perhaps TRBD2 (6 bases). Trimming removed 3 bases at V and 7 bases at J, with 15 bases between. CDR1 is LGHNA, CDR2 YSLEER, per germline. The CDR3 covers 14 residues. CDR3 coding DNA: TGCGCCAGCAGCCAGTATAGCGGAGCGGGGACCCAGTACTTC. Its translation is CASSQYSGAGTQYF.

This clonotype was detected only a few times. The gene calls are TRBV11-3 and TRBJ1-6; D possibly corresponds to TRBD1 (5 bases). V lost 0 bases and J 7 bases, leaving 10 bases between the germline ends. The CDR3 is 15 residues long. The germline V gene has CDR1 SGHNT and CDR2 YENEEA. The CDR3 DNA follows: TGTGCCAGCAGCTTAGAAGGGGAGCCAAATTCACCCCTCCACTTT. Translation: CASSLEGEPNSPLHF.

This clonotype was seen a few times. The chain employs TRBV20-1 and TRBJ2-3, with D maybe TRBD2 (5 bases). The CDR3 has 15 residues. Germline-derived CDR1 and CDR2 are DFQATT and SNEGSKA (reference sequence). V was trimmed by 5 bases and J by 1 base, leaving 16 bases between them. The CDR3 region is CSAGGLRIGTDTQYF. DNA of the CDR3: TGCAGTGCTGGCGGGTTGCGGATTGGCACAGATACGCAGTATTTT.

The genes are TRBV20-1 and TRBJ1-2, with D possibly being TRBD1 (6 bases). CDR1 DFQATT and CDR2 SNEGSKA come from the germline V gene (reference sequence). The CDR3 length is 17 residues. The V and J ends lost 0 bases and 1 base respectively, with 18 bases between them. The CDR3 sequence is CSARDPVTGANNYGYTF. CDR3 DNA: TGCAGTGCTAGAGATCCGGTGACAGGAGCTAATAACTATGGCTACACCTTC.

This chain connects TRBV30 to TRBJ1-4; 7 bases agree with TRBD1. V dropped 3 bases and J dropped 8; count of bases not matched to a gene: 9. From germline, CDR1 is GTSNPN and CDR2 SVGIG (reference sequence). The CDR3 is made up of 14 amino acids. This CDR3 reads CAWRQRDRGEKLFF. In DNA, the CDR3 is TGTGCCTGGAGGCAAAGGGACAGAGGCGAAAAACTGTTTTTT.

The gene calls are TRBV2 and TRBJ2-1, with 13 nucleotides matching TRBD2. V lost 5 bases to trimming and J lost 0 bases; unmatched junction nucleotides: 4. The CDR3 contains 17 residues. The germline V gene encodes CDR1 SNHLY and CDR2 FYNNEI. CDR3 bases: TGTGCCAGCAGTAAACTAGCGGGGGGGAGCTCCTACAATGAGCAGTTCTTC. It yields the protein CASSKLAGGSSYNEQFF.